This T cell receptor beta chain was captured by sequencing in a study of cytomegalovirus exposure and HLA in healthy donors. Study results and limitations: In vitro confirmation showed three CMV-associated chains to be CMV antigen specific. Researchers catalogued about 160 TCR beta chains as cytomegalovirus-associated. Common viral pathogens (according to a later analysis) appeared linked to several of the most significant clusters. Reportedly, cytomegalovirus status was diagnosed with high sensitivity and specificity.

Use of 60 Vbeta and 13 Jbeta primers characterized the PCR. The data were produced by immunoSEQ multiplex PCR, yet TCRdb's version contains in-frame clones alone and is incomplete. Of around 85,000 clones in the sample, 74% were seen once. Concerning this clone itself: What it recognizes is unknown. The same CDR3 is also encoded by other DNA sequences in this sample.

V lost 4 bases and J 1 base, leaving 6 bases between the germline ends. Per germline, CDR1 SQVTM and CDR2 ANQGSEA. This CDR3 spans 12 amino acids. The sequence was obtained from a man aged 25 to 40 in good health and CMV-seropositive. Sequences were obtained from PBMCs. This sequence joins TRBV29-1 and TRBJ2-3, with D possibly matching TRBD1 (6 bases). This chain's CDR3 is CSVGTGTDTQYF. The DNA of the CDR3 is TGCAGCGTTGGGACAGGCACAGATACGCAGTATTTT.